The 9 T cell receptor beta chains given below trace back to one sample, sequenced in a study of blood T cell repertoires in COVID-19. This table comes from immunoSEQ multiplex PCR, and its TCRdb copy is limited to in-frame clones, with some not included. The table lists around 180,000 clones, 82% of them singletons. The sample was peripheral blood. Source of these receptors: a woman aged 80 or older with active or convalescent COVID-19.

This chain connects TRBV19 to TRBJ2-6; no firm D call. Germline V gene lookup returns CDR1 LNHDA and CDR2 SQIVND (reference sequence). The V end was cut by 5 bases, the J end by 3 bases, with 14 bases between. The CDR3 is 16 amino acids. This CDR3 is CASSPGSGGGANVLTF. Here the CDR3 DNA reads TGTGCCAGTAGTCCCGGGTCGGGTGGTGGGGCCAACGTCCTGACTTTC.

The rearrangement links TRBV3-1 (or the pseudogene TRBV3-2) to TRBJ2-3; D not resolved. Trimming pared 1 base from V and 6 bases from J, leaving 5 bases between. CDR3 size: 12 residues. Germline V gene sequence: CDR1 LGHDT, CDR2 YNNKEL (reference sequence). The CDR3 region is CASSQVTDTQYF. Written as DNA, the CDR3 is TGTGCCAGCAGCCAAGTTACTGATACGCAGTATTTT.

This clone is a singleton in its sample. The chain carries TRBV7-9 and TRBJ2-1, with 12 bases aligning to TRBD1. The V gene end was trimmed by 5 bases and the J gene end by 8 bases; junction bases not matched to a gene: 10. Germline loops: CDR1 SEHNR, CDR2 FQNEAQ (reference sequence). The length of the CDR3 is 16 residues. The CDR3 sequence: CASSMTGTGGFDEQFF. In DNA, the CDR3 is TGTGCCAGCAGCATGACCGGGACAGGGGGCTTCGATGAGCAGTTCTTC.

The chain uses TRBV5-1 and TRBJ1-2, with TRBD1 identical over 8 bases. Germline V gives CDR1 SGHRS, CDR2 YFSETQ. Losses at the gene ends were 4 bases for V and 7 bases for J; bases not matched to a gene: 6. This CDR3 is built from 13 residues. Here the CDR3 reads CASSPGQAGGYTF. The CDR3 DNA reads TGCGCCAGCAGCCCGGGACAGGCCGGTGGCTACACCTTC.

The J gene is TRBJ1-5, the V gene TRBV29-1, with a possible D match to TRBD1 (5 bases). V was clipped by 0 bases and J by 11 bases, with 17 bases between them. This CDR3 spans 14 amino acids. CDR1 and CDR2 (germline): SQVTM, ANQGSEA. The CDR3, as DNA: TGCAGCGTTGAAGACCCCGGGACGGCGGGGACCCAGCATTTT. Its protein product is CSVEDPGTAGTQHF.

This clone was counted a few times. The chain employs TRBV18 and TRBJ1-2, with D unclear. The germline CDR1 and CDR2 sequences are KGHSH and LQKENI. The V end lost 3 bases, the J end lost 3 bases, and 11 bases lay between the germline ends. The CDR3 is made up of 14 amino acids. The DNA of the CDR3 is TGTGCCAGCTCACCCCGAACCGGGGACTATGGCTACACCTTC. It specifies CASSPRTGDYGYTF.

CDR3 region: CASSTRDREGSEAFF. The DNA of the CDR3 is TGTGCCAGCAGTACGAGGGACAGGGAAGGTTCTGAAGCTTTCTTT. The V call is TRBV6-5, the J call TRBJ1-1; 9 positions agree with TRBD1. The ends lost 5 bases at V and 6 bases at J; junction bases unmatched: 10. There are 15 residues in the CDR3. Germline V gene sequence: CDR1 MNHEY, CDR2 SVGAGI.

The chain couples TRBV7-9 to TRBJ2-3; 11 positions match TRBD1. CDR3 size: 16 residues. Trimming removed 3 bases from V and 3 bases from J; junction bases left unmatched: 5. Germline values: CDR1 SEHNR, CDR2 FQNEAQ (reference sequence). Here the CDR3 DNA reads TGTGCCAGCAGCTTGGGGACAGGGGGGACGACAGATACGCAGTATTTT. It specifies CASSLGTGGTTDTQYF.

The chain combines TRBV9 with TRBJ2-5, with 12 bases fitting TRBD1. This CDR3 is 19 amino acids long. Germline CDR1 is SGDLS and CDR2 is YYNGEE. V was pared by 0 bases and J by 2 bases, with 11 bases of the junction left unmatched. The CDR3 here is CASSVDPGQGASFQETQYF. The CDR3 DNA reads as TGTGCCAGCAGCGTAGATCCGGGACAGGGGGCTTCTTTTCAAGAGACCCAGTACTTC.